The clone carrying this T cell receptor beta chain has just a few counts. iRepertoire HTBI primers and Arm-PCR of CDR3 regions built TCR beta libraries. TCRdb independently ran MiXCR on the multiplex PCR reads; one entry per CDR3 protein. In the table there are 300,000 to 450,000 distinct CDR3 sequences, roughly a sixth of which are singletons. Time point described: newly diagnosed GD, antithyroid drugs for less than 3 months. The TCR library was made from RNA that had been extracted from PBMCs in TRIzol. The CDR3 length is 14 residues. Trimming took 4 bases from V and 6 from J, leaving 10 bases between them. Germline CDR1 and CDR2: MDHEN and SYDVKM. The data originate from a study of regulatory T cells in long-lasting Graves disease. Across the study: Graves' patients, newly diagnosed, had taken antithyroid drugs under 3 months.

This TCR came from a female donor with Graves disease. Specimen: peripheral blood mononuclear cells (PBMCs), collected at new diagnosis, from a patient treated with antithyroid drugs. The rearrangement joins TRBV28 to TRBJ1-6; D not resolved. The CDR3 region is CASSWARINSPLHF. CDR3 coding DNA: TGTGCCAGCAGTTGGGCCAGGATTAATTCACCCCTCCACTTT.